This T cell receptor beta chain appears in the sequencing data of a study of cytomegalovirus exposure and HLA in healthy donors (dated 2017 in TCRdb). About the study as a whole: A later analysis indicated that the 120 or so validation repertoires were generated on the platform also employed for the 700 or so repertoires of the first cohort. The study aimed to test whether signatures of past pathogen exposure could be identified by cataloging public T cell receptors. A separate validation cohort of roughly 120 different subjects was used in addition to the roughly 640-subject first cohort. The study combined high-throughput TCR immunosequencing, statistical association of individual TCRs with disease status, and machine learning to predict cytomegalovirus infection status. Study-wide findings and limitations: The validation cohort had no HLA typing available for a later analysis, so co-occurrence within that cohort was assessed over all 120 or so repertoires. In the study, about 150 TCR beta chains were listed as associated with cytomegalovirus. Of the cluster scores, approximately 94% were above 0 in a later analysis, which found that TCRs clustered in the first cohort also tended to co-occur in the approximately 130 validation repertoires. The authors suggested that the approach could potentially be extended to other disease states and immunological phenotypes. Most TCR sequences were observed very rarely across donors, whereas some public TCRs were present in many individuals. The classifier was reported to diagnose cytomegalovirus status with high specificity and sensitivity in both the original and validation cohorts. In vitro tests confirmed that a few of the cytomegalovirus-associated TCR beta chains recognize cytomegalovirus antigens.

The donors were included in the validation cohort of some 120 subjects, a group kept apart from the approximately 700-subject first cohort. The library was prepared using the immunoSEQ multiplex PCR assay. Per the source publication's procedure: To diagnose cytomegalovirus status from the catalog of TCR beta chain sequences, a statistical classification framework was built. TCRdb re-hosts the immuneACCESS table, in-frame sequences only. Its copies lack some clones; in the studies checked, an unresolved V gene accounts for under half of them, and the cause for the rest is not known. V and J calls and clone size are as listed in that table; D and trimming were resolved from the DNA. The sample has over 100,000 clones on record, approximately 87% of them singletons. The top ten constitute more than 5% of the sample. The V end loses 1 base and the J end loses 1 base, and a stretch of 11 bases separates them. The CDR3 measures 15 amino acids from cysteine to phenylalanine. This entry keeps only the CDR3 DNA: 45 bases, framed from base 1. The germline V gene gives CDR1 as MGHRA and CDR2 as YSYEKL.

Comment on this clone: Its antigen is currently not known. Base quality data are lacking; no much larger clone is found one base away.

The sequenced sample consisted of PBMCs. The source of this sequence is a woman aged 18-35 years in good health and CMV-seropositive. The chain is encoded by TRBV4-1 joined to TRBJ2-7; perhaps TRBD1 is the D gene, with 6 bases matching. Read as DNA, the sequence is TGCGCCAGCAGCCAAGCGTTTGGACAGTCCTACGAGCAGTACTTC. This gives the protein CASSQAFGQSYEQYF.